The entry below gives a single T cell receptor (beta chain) sequence along with its context. V was pared by 0 bases and J by 1 base, with 7 bases between. The germline V gene encodes CDR1 MNHNY and CDR2 SVGAGI (reference sequence). CDR3 length: 15 residues. CD45RO-negative cells were positively selected for CCR7, leaving out terminally differentiated effector memory CD45RA+ cells. Produced via immunoSEQ multiplex PCR; TCRdb's table is partial and in-frame only. This sample yields around 600,000 clones, of which about 98% are seen a single time; less than 0.35% belongs to the top ten. This sample was included in a study of shared clonotypes between healthy human individuals.

The origin of this receptor is a man under 40 in good health. The V and J genes are TRBV6-6 and TRBJ1-5; a weak D match, TRBD1 (5 bases). Sequenced input: naive CD8+ T cells sorted from blood. The CDR3 loop is CASSYSGGSNQPQHF. The CDR3 DNA reads as TGTGCCAGCAGTTACTCGGGGGGGAGCAATCAGCCCCAGCATTTT.